Below are 7 T cell receptor beta chains sequenced from a single sample in a study of neurological immune-mediated disorders. As to time point: technical triplicate 2. A single record per CDR3 protein comes from TCRdb applying MiXCR to the 5' RACE reads. The sample shows roughly 57,000 distinct CDR3 sequences, about 24% of them seen only once. The sample consisted of PBMCs. These receptors were taken from a man in his sixties with HTLV-1-associated myelopathy (HAM/TSP).

This chain joins TRBV5-1 and TRBJ2-7, with D tentatively TRBD2 (6 bases). The CDR3 is 12 residues long. Germline V gene lookup returns CDR1 SGHRS and CDR2 YFSETQ. V dropped 4 bases and J dropped 6 bases, with 11 bases sitting between them. For the CDR3, the DNA is TGCGCCAGCAGCGCAGACGGGGGCGAGCAGTACTTC. Residues: CASSADGGEQYF.

CDR3: CATSRDGLTGELFF. The CDR3, as DNA: TGTGCCACCAGCAGAGATGGCCTCACCGGGGAGCTGTTTTTT. The J gene is TRBJ2-2, the V gene TRBV15; unclear D gene. The V end lost 0 bases, the J end lost 4 bases, and 6 bases lay between the germline ends. The germline CDR1 and CDR2 sequences are LNHNV and YYDKDF (reference sequence). This CDR3 comprises 14 residues.

Details on this clonotype: A much bigger clone sits one base away, suggesting this may be a read error. The chain has TRBV20-1 and TRBJ2-1; the match to TRBD1 covers 8 bases. CDR1 is DFQATT and CDR2 is SNEGSKA in the germline V gene (reference sequence). The CDR3 is 14 amino acids. V shed 1 base and J 8 bases; nucleotides not matched to a gene: 7. CDR3 DNA sequence: TGCAGTGCTAGAGTTCCACAGGGGGTATATGAGCAGTTCTTC. Translating gives CSARVPQGVYEQFF.

This clonotype was seen many times. The chain carries TRBV6-5 and TRBJ2-7; D may correspond to TRBD1 or TRBD2 (6 bases each). The V end was cut by 5 bases, the J end by 2 bases, with 13 bases between. There are 14 residues in the CDR3. CDR1 and CDR2 from the germline V gene are MNHEY and SVGAGI. The DNA of the CDR3 is TGTGCCAGCAGTCCCCGTAGGGGGGCCTACGAGCAGTACTTC. Translation: CASSPRRGAYEQYF.

Concerning this clonotype itself: At one end the junction does not follow the germline gene, possibly because of a read error. The chain recombines TRBV30 with TRBJ2-3; tentatively, D is TRBD1 (6 bases). Looked up from germline, CDR1 is GTSNPN and CDR2 is SVGIG (reference sequence). The CDR3 consists of 13 residues. In nucleotides, the CDR3 is TGTGCCTGGAGCAGGGGAAACACAGAGACGCAGTATTTT. This translates into CAWSRGNTETQYF.

There are many counts of this clonotype. The CDR3 reads CASSVTATGELFF. DNA of the CDR3: TGTGCCAGCAGTGTTACAGCCACCGGGGAGCTGTTTTTT. The chain has TRBV6-4 and TRBJ2-2; D remains ambiguous. Germline CDR1 and CDR2: MRHNA and SNTAGT. V lost 4 bases and J 4 bases, leaving 7 bases between the germline ends. CDR3 length: 13 residues.

The genes are TRBV5-1 and TRBJ2-3; D is unclear. The V end was cut by 4 bases, the J end by 0 bases, with 9 bases between. The CDR3 runs to 14 residues. Germline V gene lookup returns CDR1 SGHRS and CDR2 YFSETQ. The CDR3 protein is CASSDAESTDTQYF. CDR3 DNA sequence: TGCGCCAGCAGCGACGCTGAGAGCACAGATACGCAGTATTTT.